This T cell receptor (beta chain) was identified during a study of shared clonotypes between healthy human individuals. CD45RO-negative cells were positively selected for CCR7, leaving out terminally differentiated effector memory CD45RA+ cells. The CDR3 extends over 14 amino acids. V lost 3 bases and J 5 bases, leaving 15 bases between the germline ends. The authors loaded approximately 220 ng DNA, 30,000 to 35,000 T cell genomes, into sorted-subset replicate PCRs. Assay used: immunoSEQ multiplex PCR; TCRdb lists only in-frame clones, some missing. The sample holds about 680,000 clones, about 90% seen once.

V is TRBV5-7 and J is TRBJ2-7; D is perhaps TRBD2 (5 bases). TRBV5-7 is identified as an open reading frame with a role that is uncertain. The source of this sequence is a man aged 25 to 40 in good health. The sequenced sample consisted of naive CD8+ T cells sorted from blood. The CDR3 DNA follows: TGTGCCAGCAGCTACGGCGGGCCTGCGAACGAGCAGTACTTC. Translation: CASSYGGPANEQYF.